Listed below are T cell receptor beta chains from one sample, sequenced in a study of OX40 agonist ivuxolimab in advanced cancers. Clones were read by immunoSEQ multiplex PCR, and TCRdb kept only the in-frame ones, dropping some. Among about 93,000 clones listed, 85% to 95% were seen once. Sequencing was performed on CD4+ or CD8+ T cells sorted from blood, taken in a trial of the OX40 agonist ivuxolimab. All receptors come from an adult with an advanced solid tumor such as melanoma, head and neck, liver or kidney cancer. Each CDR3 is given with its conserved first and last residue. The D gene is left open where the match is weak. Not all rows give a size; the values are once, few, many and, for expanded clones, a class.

CDR3: CASGLGSYEQYF
DNA: TGTGCTAGTGGTTTGGGATCCTACGAGCAGTACTTC
size: -
J: TRBJ2-7
V: TRBV12-5
D: -

CDR3: CASSGLGSTDTQYF
DNA: TGCGCCAGCAGTGGCCTGGGCTCCACAGATACGCAGTATTTT
size: once
J: TRBJ2-3
V: TRBV10-1
D: -

CDR3: CASSYGSGENTEAFF
DNA: TGTGCCAGCAGTTACGGTTCGGGGGAAAACACTGAAGCTTTCTTT
size: few
J: TRBJ1-1
V: TRBV6-5
D: -

CDR3: CASSWSGGPTKDGYTF
DNA: TGCGCCAGCAGCTGGAGTGGGGGGCCCACGAAGGATGGCTACACCTTC
size: -
J: TRBJ1-2
V: TRBV5-1
D: -

CDR3: CASSLDPGGGNEQYF
DNA: TGTGCCAGCAGCTTGGACCCGGGAGGAGGCAACGAGCAGTACTTC
size: -
J: TRBJ2-7
V: TRBV5-6
D: TRBD2

CDR3: CASSPSYEQYF
DNA: TGTGCCAGCAGCCCATCCTACGAGCAGTACTTC
size: -
J: TRBJ2-7
V: TRBV7-2
D: -

CDR3: CASSESMSSYNEQFF
DNA: TGCGCCAGCAGTGAGTCAATGAGCTCCTACAATGAGCAGTTCTTC
size: -
J: TRBJ2-1
V: TRBV10-1
D: -

CDR3: CASSYGGHNEQFF
DNA: TGTGCCAGCAGTTACGGGGGTCACAATGAGCAGTTCTTC
size: -
J: TRBJ2-1
V: TRBV6-6
D: -

CDR3: CASSEGGQGAYQPQHF
DNA: TGTGCCAGCAGTGAGGGGGGACAGGGGGCTTATCAGCCCCAGCATTTT
size: -
J: TRBJ1-5
V: TRBV6-1
D: TRBD1

CDR3: CASQGGLNYGYTF
DNA: TGTGCCTCCCAAGGGGGTCTTAACTATGGCTACACCTTC
size: -
J: TRBJ1-2
V: TRBV25-1
D: -

CDR3: CASSTGGAEAFF
DNA: TGTGCCAGCTCAACCGGCGGGGCTGAAGCTTTCTTT
size: -
J: TRBJ1-1
V: TRBV27
D: -

CDR3: CASSATSNEQYF
DNA: TGTGCCAGCAGCGCTACTAGTAACGAGCAGTACTTC
size: once
J: TRBJ2-7
V: TRBV5-8
D: -

CDR3: CASSFKGDLSTDTQYF
DNA: TGTGCCAGCAGTTTTAAGGGGGACCTTAGCACAGATACGCAGTATTTT
size: -
J: TRBJ2-3
V: TRBV28
D: -

CDR3: CASSLSGSFADTQYF
DNA: TGCGCCAGCAGCCTCAGCGGGAGTTTTGCAGATACGCAGTATTTT
size: -
J: TRBJ2-3
V: TRBV4-1
D: TRBD2

CDR3: CASSLTVTYEQYF
DNA: TGTGCCAGTAGTTTAACAGTTACCTACGAGCAGTACTTC
size: -
J: TRBJ2-7
V: TRBV19
D: -

CDR3: CASSQDWVNTEAFF
DNA: TGCGCCAGCAGCCAAGATTGGGTGAACACTGAAGCTTTCTTT
size: -
J: TRBJ1-1
V: TRBV4-3
D: -

CDR3: CASSQDYTPGTGHSPLHF
DNA: TGCGCCAGCAGCCAAGATTATACCCCCGGGACAGGGCATTCACCCCTCCACTTT
size: -
J: TRBJ1-6
V: TRBV4-3
D: TRBD1

CDR3: CASSELIYEQYF
DNA: TGTGCCAGCAGTGAGCTGATCTACGAGCAGTACTTC
size: -
J: TRBJ2-7
V: TRBV2
D: -

CDR3: CASSLGTSGWDLAKNIQYF
DNA: TGCGCCAGCAGCTTGGGGACTAGCGGGTGGGATTTAGCCAAAAACATTCAGTACTTC
size: -
J: TRBJ2-4
V: TRBV5-1
D: TRBD2

CDR3: CASSGWTREKLFF
DNA: TGTGCCAGCAGCGGGTGGACCCGTGAAAAACTGTTTTTT
size: -
J: TRBJ1-4
V: TRBV5-6
D: -

CDR3: CASSYQQAYEQYF
DNA: TGTGCCAGCAGTTACCAACAGGCCTACGAGCAGTACTTC
size: -
J: TRBJ2-7
V: TRBV6-5
D: -

CDR3: CASSYLVYNEQFF
DNA: TGTGCCAGCAGCTATTTGGTCTACAATGAGCAGTTCTTC
size: once
J: TRBJ2-1
V: TRBV5-6
D: -

CDR3: CASSLRAGTSFSYEQYF
DNA: TGTGCCAGCAGCTTAAGGGCCGGGACTAGCTTCTCCTACGAGCAGTACTTC
size: -
J: TRBJ2-7
V: TRBV7-2
D: TRBD2

CDR3: CASSETGLYGYTF
DNA: TGTGCCAGCAGCGAGACAGGGTTGTATGGCTACACCTTC
size: -
J: TRBJ1-2
V: TRBV27
D: TRBD1

CDR3: CASSQVEGGNEQFF
DNA: TGCGCCAGCAGCCAAGTAGAAGGCGGCAATGAGCAGTTCTTC
size: -
J: TRBJ2-1
V: TRBV4-1
D: -

CDR3: CASSTGRYTGELFF
DNA: TGTGCCAGCAGCACCGGACGGTACACCGGGGAGCTGTTTTTT
size: -
J: TRBJ2-2
V: TRBV5-6
D: -

CDR3: CASSVSQGGREQYF
DNA: TGTGCCAGTAGTGTAAGTCAGGGCGGTCGCGAGCAGTACTTC
size: -
J: TRBJ2-7
V: TRBV19
D: -

CDR3: CAIPLPSSYGYTF
DNA: TGTGCCATCCCCCTACCGTCTAGCTATGGCTACACCTTC
size: few
J: TRBJ1-2
V: TRBV10-3
D: -

CDR3: CASSLSSDTQYF
DNA: TGTGCCAGCAGCTTAAGTAGCGATACGCAGTATTTT
size: once
J: TRBJ2-3
V: TRBV7-9
D: -

CDR3: CASSQAPLGGETQYF
DNA: TGCGCCAGCAGCCAAGCCCCTCTCGGGGGTGAGACCCAGTACTTC
size: -
J: TRBJ2-5
V: TRBV4-3
D: -

CDR3: CASSEEGQGEKLFF
DNA: TGTGCCAGCAGTGAGGAAGGACAGGGAGAAAAACTGTTTTTT
size: -
J: TRBJ1-4
V: TRBV2
D: TRBD1

CDR3: CASSLDVLAQQETQYF
DNA: TGCGCCAGCAGCTTGGATGTACTAGCCCAACAAGAGACCCAGTACTTC
size: once
J: TRBJ2-5
V: TRBV5-1
D: -

CDR3: CASSLSGGSDTEAFF
DNA: TGTGCCAGCAGCCTTAGCGGGGGCAGCGACACTGAAGCTTTCTTT
size: -
J: TRBJ1-1
V: TRBV7-8
D: -

CDR3: CATRQGLYQETQYF
DNA: TGTGCCACTAGACAGGGGCTGTACCAAGAGACCCAGTACTTC
size: -
J: TRBJ2-5
V: TRBV27
D: TRBD1

CDR3: CASSQDPTSGRPWGYEQYF
DNA: TGTGCCAGCAGCCAAGATCCGACTAGCGGGAGACCATGGGGATACGAGCAGTACTTC
size: -
J: TRBJ2-7
V: TRBV4-2
D: TRBD2

CDR3: CASGTGTLRSQPQHF
DNA: TGCGCCAGCGGAACGGGGACTTTAAGGAGTCAGCCCCAGCATTTT
size: once
J: TRBJ1-5
V: TRBV4-1
D: -

CDR3: CASSTGTATYGYTF
DNA: TGTGCCAGCAGCACCGGGACAGCGACGTATGGCTACACCTTC
size: -
J: TRBJ1-2
V: TRBV7-9
D: TRBD1

CDR3: CASSFGTEVYEQYF
DNA: TGTGCCAGCAGCTTTGGGACAGAAGTTTACGAGCAGTACTTC
size: -
J: TRBJ2-7
V: TRBV5-8
D: TRBD1

CDR3: CASSGGDTDTQYF
DNA: TGTGCCAGCAGCGGTGGCGACACAGATACGCAGTATTTT
size: -
J: TRBJ2-3
V: TRBV5-5
D: -

CDR3: CASSVGRGAGELFF
DNA: TGTGCCAGCAGCGTAGGGCGGGGAGCCGGGGAGCTGTTTTTT
size: -
J: TRBJ2-2
V: TRBV9
D: -

CDR3: CASSQAPGSGNTIYF
DNA: TGCGCCAGCAGCCAAGCCCCCGGGTCTGGAAACACCATATATTTT
size: -
J: TRBJ1-3
V: TRBV4-1
D: -

CDR3: CASSPGIGSSPYEKLFF
DNA: TGTGCCAGCAGCCCAGGGATAGGTTCCTCCCCCTATGAAAAACTGTTTTTT
size: -
J: TRBJ1-4
V: TRBV7-6
D: -

CDR3: CASSELGGVLTEAFF
DNA: TGCGCCAGCAGTGAGTTGGGGGGCGTTCTTACTGAAGCTTTCTTT
size: once
J: TRBJ1-1
V: TRBV10-2
D: -

CDR3: CASSLRGLGSYEQYF
DNA: TGTGCCAGCAGCCTCAGGGGTTTAGGCTCCTACGAGCAGTACTTC
size: -
J: TRBJ2-7
V: TRBV5-6
D: -

CDR3: CASSLAGQAYGYTF
DNA: TGTGCCAGCAGCTTAGCGGGACAGGCCTATGGCTACACCTTC
size: few
J: TRBJ1-2
V: TRBV7-9
D: TRBD1

CDR3: CASSYSGYTEAFF
DNA: TGTGCCAGCAGTTACTCGGGTTACACTGAAGCTTTCTTT
size: -
J: TRBJ1-1
V: TRBV6-5
D: -

CDR3: CASSLLQGSYNEQFF
DNA: TGTGCCAGCAGCTTATTACAGGGCTCCTACAATGAGCAGTTCTTC
size: -
J: TRBJ2-1
V: TRBV11-3
D: -

CDR3: CASRLWAGEQYF
DNA: TGTGCAAGTCGCTTGTGGGCGGGCGAGCAGTACTTC
size: -
J: TRBJ2-7
V: TRBV12-2
D: -

CDR3: CASSSRDSSMNTIYF
DNA: TGTGCCAGCAGCTCGAGGGACAGCTCGATGAACACCATATATTTT
size: -
J: TRBJ1-3
V: TRBV5-4
D: TRBD1

CDR3: CAATGQPVANYGYTF
DNA: TGTGCCGCCACCGGACAGCCTGTTGCTAACTATGGCTACACCTTC
size: -
J: TRBJ1-2
V: TRBV6-5
D: -

CDR3: CASSPANREDTQYF
DNA: TGTGCCAGCAGCCCGGCTAATAGGGAAGATACGCAGTATTTT
size: once
J: TRBJ2-3
V: TRBV7-2
D: -

CDR3: CASSEVIGDADIQAFF
DNA: TGTGCCAGCAGTGAAGTCATAGGGGACGCAGATATACAAGCTTTCTTT
size: -
J: TRBJ1-1
V: TRBV2
D: -

CDR3: CSVEIGGMRGEQFF
DNA: TGCAGCGTTGAAATCGGAGGGATGCGCGGTGAGCAGTTCTTC
size: -
J: TRBJ2-1
V: TRBV29-1
D: -

CDR3: CASSEYTFNYGYTF
DNA: TGTGCCAGCAGTGAATACACATTTAACTATGGCTACACCTTC
size: -
J: TRBJ1-2
V: TRBV6-1
D: -

CDR3: CASRFGMGSDEQYF
DNA: TGTGCCAGCAGGTTTGGAATGGGGTCCGACGAGCAGTACTTC
size: -
J: TRBJ2-7
V: TRBV11-2
D: -

CDR3: CASSQARGTEAFF
DNA: TGCGCCAGCAGCCAAGCGAGAGGGACTGAAGCTTTCTTT
size: -
J: TRBJ1-1
V: TRBV4-1
D: -

CDR3: CASSFTGGPYNEQFF
DNA: TGTGCCAGCAGTTTTACGGGAGGGCCCTACAATGAGCAGTTCTTC
size: -
J: TRBJ2-1
V: TRBV27
D: TRBD2

CDR3: CASRGYEQYF
DNA: TGTGCCAGCAGGGGCTACGAGCAGTACTTC
size: -
J: TRBJ2-7
V: TRBV2
D: -

CDR3: CASSLNVLQGTEKLFF
DNA: TGTGCCAGCAGCCTAAACGTCTTACAGGGTACTGAAAAACTGTTTTTT
size: -
J: TRBJ1-4
V: TRBV11-2
D: -

CDR3: CAWALGQGSYNEQFF
DNA: TGTGCCTGGGCACTGGGACAGGGATCCTACAATGAGCAGTTCTTC
size: -
J: TRBJ2-1
V: TRBV30
D: TRBD1